This is a list of T cell receptor beta chains from one sample in a study of graft-versus-host responses after intestinal transplantation. Their target antigens are unknown. Here immunoSEQ multiplex PCR was the method, and the copy in TCRdb shows in-frame clones only, minus some. The sample carries some 100,000 clones, about 90% recorded once. The source material was unstimulated CD4+ T cells sorted from spleen or lymph node cells, sampled before transplant. The receptors were sampled from a human donor who was the organ donor for an intestinal transplant. CDR3s include the opening cysteine and the closing phenylalanine or tryptophan. D genes are given only for firm matches. The listing skips clone size in some rows; elsewhere it reads once, few, many or a size class.

>-|-|TRBJ2-3|TRBV7-2
TGTGCCAGCAGCTTAGACTTAAAGGGGAGAGGGCAGTATTTT
CASSLDLKGRGQYF
>-|-|TRBJ1-1|TRBV6-1
TGTGCCAGCAGTGAAGTCGGGCGGCCTCATGAAGCTTTCTTT
CASSEVGRPHEAFF
>few|-|TRBJ1-5|TRBV19
TGTGCCAGTAAGACGGGGGGCGTGAGCAATCAGCCCCAGCATTTT
CASKTGGVSNQPQHF
>-|TRBD2|TRBJ2-1|TRBV5-8
TGTGCCGAAGCAGCCTTGGCGGGGGGGCTCAATGAGCAGTTCTTC
CAEAALAGGLNEQFF
>-|-|TRBJ2-7|TRBV30
TGTGCCTGGAGTGTACCGTTGGCCTACTCCTACGAGCAGTACTTC
CAWSVPLAYSYEQYF
>-|TRBD1|TRBJ2-2|TRBV5-3
TGTGCCAGAGCCGCGGACAGGGAGAGAAGCGGGGAGCTGTTTTTT
CARAADRERSGELFF
>-|-|TRBJ1-1|TRBV30
TGTGCCTGGAGTGTATGGGGCGGCATGAACACTGAAGCTTTCTTT
CAWSVWGGMNTEAFF
>-|-|TRBJ1-5|TRBV6-1
TGTGCCAGCAGCCGTTTCCCGGATAGTCCCCAGCATTTT
CASSRFPDSPQHF
>few|-|TRBJ1-1|TRBV19
TGTGCCAGTAGTATCAGACCCAAAGGGACTGAAGCTTTCTTT
CASSIRPKGTEAFF
>-|-|TRBJ2-3|TRBV7-3
TGTGCCAGCAGCTTAAGTGGACTCCGCACAGATACGCAGTATTTT
CASSLSGLRTDTQYF
>-|TRBD1|TRBJ1-2|TRBV5-1
TGCGCCAGCAAACCAGGGACAGCCGGGGACTATGGCTACACCTTC
CASKPGTAGDYGYTF
>once|TRBD1|TRBJ1-2|TRBV19
TGTGCCAGCGGACAGGGGGTGGACTATGGCTACACCTTC
CASGQGVDYGYTF
>-|-|TRBJ1-2|TRBV9
TGTGCCAGCAGCGTGGAGCAGGGGCCCTATAACCATGGCTACACCTTC
CASSVEQGPYNHGYTF
>-|TRBD2|TRBJ2-2|TRBV18
TGTGCCAGCTCACCACTAGCGGGGAACACCGGGGAGCTGTTTTTT
CASSPLAGNTGELFF
>-|-|TRBJ1-5|TRBV6-6
TGTGCCAGCAGTTACGTTGGGAATCAGCCCCAGCATTTT
CASSYVGNQPQHF
>-|-|TRBJ1-1|TRBV7-2
TGTGCCAGCAGCTTAGAATTGAACACTGAAGCTTTCTTT
CASSLELNTEAFF
>-|-|TRBJ2-7|TRBV28
TGTGCCAGCAGCCCCGCAGGGCTCTCCTACGAGCAGTACTTC
CASSPAGLSYEQYF
>-|TRBD1|TRBJ1-1|TRBV19
TGTGCCAGTAGTGCAGGGACAGCGAACACTGAAGCTTTCTTT
CASSAGTANTEAFF
>-|-|TRBJ1-2|TRBV7-3
TGTGCCAGCAGCTTAGGCAGGGGTGGTGGCTACACCTTC
CASSLGRGGGYTF
>-|TRBD1|TRBJ2-1|TRBV7-6
TGTGCCAGCAGCTTATGGACAGGGGATATCAATGAGCAGTTCTTC
CASSLWTGDINEQFF
>once|-|TRBJ2-5|TRBV19
TGTGCCAGTAGTTTCGGCAGGGGCCAAGAGACCCAGTACTTC
CASSFGRGQETQYF
>-|-|TRBJ1-5|TRBV19
TGTGCCAGTAGTATTCGGGCAGGAGATCAGCCCCAGCATTTT
CASSIRAGDQPQHF
>once|TRBD1|TRBJ2-2|TRBV6-1
TGTGCCAGCAGTGACCTGACAGGGAGAACCGGGGAGCTGTTTTTT
CASSDLTGRTGELFF
>-|-|TRBJ1-2|TRBV7-2
TGTGCCAGCAGCTTTGACCCAAAGGGTGGCTACACCTTC
CASSFDPKGGYTF
>-|TRBD1|TRBJ1-6|TRBV6-5
TGTGCCAGCAGTGCCAGACAGGGGGACAATTCACCCCTCCACTTT
CASSARQGDNSPLHF
>-|-|TRBJ1-3|TRBV27
TGTGCCAGCATTGGCAGAAATGGAAACACCATATATTTT
CASIGRNGNTIYF
>-|-|TRBJ2-1|TRBV5-6
TGTGCCAGCAGGCGGACTAGGGGGTTCTCCTACAATGAGCAGTTCTTC
CASRRTRGFSYNEQFF
>-|TRBD1|TRBJ2-5|TRBV19
TGTGCCAGTAGTATAGGAGCAGGGGGGACCCAGTACTTC
CASSIGAGGTQYF
>-|-|TRBJ1-2|TRBV7-9
TGTGCCAGCGGTGGGCCTAGTATCTATGGCTACACCTTC
CASGGPSIYGYTF
>once|-|TRBJ2-3|TRBV6-5
TGTGCCAGCAGTTACTCGGGGGCAGTACGCACAGATACGCAGTATTTT
CASSYSGAVRTDTQYF
>-|-|TRBJ2-3|TRBV18
TGTGCCAGCTCACCACTGGAACTCCTAGGTTACGACACAGATACGCAGTATTTT
CASSPLELLGYDTDTQYF
>-|-|TRBJ1-1|TRBV5-6
TGTGCCAGCAGCCTCGATTTGGACAACTTTTGGAACACTGAAGCTTTCTTT
CASSLDLDNFWNTEAFF
>-|-|TRBJ2-7|TRBV5-1
TGCGCCAGCAGCTCGGACCCAGGGGGGAGAAACGAGCAGTACTTC
CASSSDPGGRNEQYF
>few|-|TRBJ2-1|TRBV7-9
TGTGCCAGCAGCTTAGGGTTGGGGGGAGCAGGCTCCTACAATGAGCAGTTCTTC
CASSLGLGGAGSYNEQFF
>-|TRBD1|TRBJ1-4|TRBV28
TGTGCCAGCAGTTTCTCGGACAGGGTGGAAAAACTGTTTTTT
CASSFSDRVEKLFF
>-|-|TRBJ2-7|TRBV27
TGTGCCAGCGGATTTTCGAGGTACGAGCAGTACTTC
CASGFSRYEQYF
>-|-|TRBJ2-7|TRBV28
TGTGCCAGCAGTACCCGGGTGGCGTTTGCCTACGAGCAGTACTTC
CASSTRVAFAYEQYF